This T cell receptor (beta chain) was recorded in a study of shared clonotypes between healthy human individuals. Repertoires were generated with immunoSEQ multiplex PCR, while TCRdb's copy carries only in-frame clones and drops some. The profile covers over 300,000 clones, with roughly 91% appearing a single time and under 20% taken by the ten largest. Germline-derived CDR1 and CDR2 are SQVTM and ANQGSEA. The CDR3 is 11 amino acids. Trimming stripped 5 bases from V and 3 bases from J, with 8 bases between. Sequenced sample: memory CD8+ T cells sorted from blood. Subset in this sample: CD45RO+ cells pooled with CCR7-negative TemRA cells. V and J are TRBV29-1 and TRBJ2-7, with a possible D match to TRBD2 (5 bases). The sequence derives from a man between 18 and 29 years old in good health. The CDR3 DNA follows: TGCAGCGTTATCGGGGACTACGAGCAGTACTTC. Protein product: CSVIGDYEQYF.